This TCR beta chain was identified during a study of blood T cell repertoires in COVID-19. In the study overall: Samples came from the United States, Italy and Spain, spanning acute and convalescent COVID-19. T cells, B-cell-depleted T cells, or PBMCs supplied cDNA or gDNA.

There are a few counts of this clone. Original analysis: Scientists estimated how many nucleated cells there were by amplifying reference gene primers. Repertoires were generated with immunoSEQ multiplex PCR, while TCRdb's copy carries only in-frame clones and drops some. Clone size and the V and J calls come from that table; the DNA yielded D and trimming. Found here are over 100,000 clones, 90% of them singletons; the top ten hold 1.1%. The trim removed 10 bases at V and 4 bases at J, leaving 13 bases unmatched. Germline-derived CDR1 and CDR2 are MNHEY and SMNVEV (reference sequence). This CDR3 comprises 15 residues.

The specimen was peripheral blood. The receptor was derived from a human donor in a cohort sampled during active COVID-19. V is TRBV27 and J is TRBJ1-5, with 7 bases that match TRBD1. The CDR3 here is CATKDRVWSNQPQHF. The CDR3 coding sequence is TGTGCCACCAAAGACAGGGTATGGTCGAATCAGCCCCAGCATTTT.